The rows below give T cell receptor beta chains drawn from one sample of a study of shared clonotypes between healthy human individuals. The table came from immunoSEQ multiplex PCR; TCRdb's copy has only in-frame clones and leaves some out. The sample lists 1,400,000 or so clones, around 98.5% occurring once. The sequencing input was naive CD4+ T cells sorted from blood. The receptors come from a man between 25 and 39 years old in good health. CDR3s include the opening cysteine and the closing phenylalanine or tryptophan. The D gene is left open where the match is weak. Not every row has a clone size; where given, it reads once, few, many or a size class.

D gene	J gene	V gene	clone size	CDR3 protein	CDR3 DNA
-	TRBJ2-7	TRBV7-2	-	CASSLGRAYEQYF	TGTGCCAGCAGCTTGGGCAGGGCCTACGAGCAGTACTTC
-	TRBJ2-7	TRBV2	-	CASRETATQYF	TGTGCCAGCAGAGAAACTGCGACACAGTACTTC
-	TRBJ2-7	TRBV25-1	-	CASSAAGSSYEQYF	TGTGCCAGCAGTGCAGCCGGGAGCTCCTACGAGCAGTACTTC
TRBD1	TRBJ2-5	TRBV10-3	once	CAIKGQEGETQYF	TGTGCCATCAAGGGACAGGAGGGGGAGACCCAGTACTTC
TRBD1	TRBJ1-4	TRBV7-2	-	CASSYLPGQSGEKLFF	TGTGCCAGCAGTTATTTGCCGGGACAGTCGGGTGAAAAACTGTTTTTT
-	TRBJ2-7	TRBV7-9	-	CASSFRDGNTYEQYF	TGTGCCAGCAGCTTCAGGGACGGGAACACCTACGAGCAGTACTTC
TRBD1	TRBJ1-2	TRBV5-4	-	CASSLVGDRGAVGYTF	TGTGCCAGCAGCTTGGTAGGGGACAGGGGAGCCGTGGGCTACACCTTC
TRBD2	TRBJ2-1	TRBV14	-	CASSVRDYSYNEQFF	TGTGCCAGCAGCGTCCGGGACTACTCCTACAATGAGCAGTTCTTC
TRBD1	TRBJ1-5	TRBV11-2	once	CASSRSTGQGIQPQHF	TGTGCCAGCAGCCGCTCCACGGGACAGGGGATACAGCCCCAGCATTTT
-	TRBJ1-2	TRBV7-9	-	CASSLAQSNYGYTF	TGTGCCAGCAGCTTAGCGCAGTCTAACTATGGCTACACCTTC
TRBD2	TRBJ2-4	TRBV28	-	CASSAGLAGSAKNIQYF	TGTGCCAGCAGTGCCGGACTAGCGGGATCAGCCAAAAACATTCAGTACTTC
-	TRBJ2-7	TRBV18	-	CASSLTAAGLGESYEQYF	TGTGCCAGCTCACTTACCGCAGCGGGTCTAGGGGAATCCTACGAGCAGTACTTC
-	TRBJ2-7	TRBV6-5	-	CASSYGGGSPYEQYF	TGTGCCAGCAGTTACGGGGGTGGGTCCCCCTACGAGCAGTACTTC